The clone carrying this T cell receptor (beta chain) has more than one count but fewer than ten. Time point here: newly diagnosed GD, antithyroid drugs for less than 3 months. Making the TCR library involved RNA that had been extracted from PBMCs. The J segment lost 4 bases and the V segment lost 4 bases, leaving 5 bases of the junction unmatched. Germline-derived CDR1 and CDR2 are SGHNT and YYREEE (reference sequence). The CDR3 is made up of 16 amino acids. The data stem from a study of regulatory T cells in long-lasting Graves disease. Combining iRepertoire HTBI primers with Arm-PCR of CDR3 regions, the authors built TCR beta libraries. TCRdb itself ran the multiplex PCR reads through MiXCR, one entry per CDR3 protein. Here the sample spans about 430,000 distinct CDR3 sequences, roughly 15% being singletons. These data are also associated with another study on T cells in Graves' hyperthyroidism and ophthalmopathy.

Source: peripheral blood mononuclear cells (PBMCs), taken at new diagnosis, from a patient treated with antithyroid drugs. The TCR comes from a woman in her forties with Graves disease. The chain links TRBV5-4 to TRBJ2-5; TRBD2 matches 15 bases. CDR3 in amino acids: CASSAGTSGRPETQYF. DNA of the CDR3: TGTGCCAGCAGCGCCGGGACTAGCGGGAGGCCAGAGACCCAGTACTTC.